This T cell receptor (beta chain) was recorded in a study of shared clonotypes between healthy human individuals. Regarding the study as a whole: Estimated clonotype richness was generally higher in naive than memory subsets. Represented diversity (both genetic and exposure-history) was limited by the small number of donors. The sharing of about 5% of naive CD4 clonotypes was seen across a handful of donors.

The germline CDR1 and CDR2 sequences are SGHRS and YFSETQ. Trimming shortened V by 4 bases and J by 1 base, and 11 bases separated the two germline ends. This CDR3 has 14 residues. In its sample, this clone was seen once. What it binds is not known. Positively selected for CCR7, the CD45RO-negative cells used as naive CD8 cells excluded terminally differentiated effector memory CD45RA+ cells. Over several immunoSEQ plates, each subset's genomic DNA was distributed in even portions. Assay used: immunoSEQ multiplex PCR; TCRdb lists only in-frame clones, some missing. The data contain fewer than 800,000 clones, 92% of them seen just once; the ten biggest clones take up roughly 22%.

The TCR originated in a man younger than 40 in good health. Sequenced input: naive CD8+ T cells sorted from blood. This chain joins TRBV5-1 and TRBJ1-1; no clear D gene. Written as DNA, the CDR3 is TGCGCCAGCAGCCCAACACCGGAGAACACTGAAGCTTTCTTT. It yields the protein CASSPTPENTEAFF.